This TCR beta chain originates from a study of PD-L1 blockade in urothelial cancer. The CDR3 totals 15 residues. Germline CDR1 is SGHRS and CDR2 is YFSETQ. V was pared by 6 bases and J by 2 bases, with 10 bases of the junction left unmatched. Each PCR had synthetic TCR analog templates added to it as a spike-in. The data were produced by immunoSEQ multiplex PCR, yet TCRdb's version contains in-frame clones alone and is incomplete. Of over 35,000 clones in the sample, about 85% were seen once. Time point given: pretreatment peripheral blood. Patients' cancers were locally advanced or metastatic urothelial carcinomas.

Sequencing used PBMCs, obtained around atezolizumab (anti-PD-L1) treatment. This TCR came from a man aged 80 or over with urothelial cancer. This sequence joins TRBV5-1 and TRBJ2-5; 7 positions agree with TRBD2. This CDR3 reads CASKTGGSTQETQYF. CDR3 in DNA: TGCGCCAGCAAAACGGGGGGAAGCACACAAGAGACCCAGTACTTC.